This T cell receptor (beta chain) was identified in a study of T cells in Graves' hyperthyroidism and ophthalmopathy. Study-level points and caveats: The majority of expanded thyroid clonotypes above 0.001 also appeared in blood. Before onset, ophthalmopathy was predicted by the model a median roughly 6.8 months earlier.

RNA transcripts were the template for amplifying TCR beta CDR3 regions. First-round RT-PCR targeting the TCR CDR3 was performed with the HTBI primer set. TCRdb reprocessed the multiplex PCR reads with MiXCR, giving one entry per CDR3 protein. The sample has fewer than 650,000 distinct CDR3 sequences, approximately 15% seen once. The length of the CDR3 is 16 residues. In germline, CDR1 is KGHSH, CDR2 LQKENI. V lost 0 bases, J lost 6 bases, and 16 bases lay in between. This clonotype was found many times. Its antigen is unidentified. Clinical Activity Scores of at least 3, NOSPECS grades of at least 4 and durations under 3 months characterized ophthalmopathy patients. The PBMCs were sourced from fresh peripheral blood (about 9.6 ml).

Sequenced sample: blood. This chain uses TRBV18 with TRBJ2-3, with D tentatively TRBD1 (6 bases). The receptor was derived from a woman in her late teens or twenties with Graves' ophthalmopathy. In DNA, the CDR3 is TGTGCCAGCTCACCACCTCTAGCAAGGGGGACGGATACGCAGTATTTT. It codes for CASSPPLARGTDTQYF.